This T cell receptor beta chain comes out of a study of Ad26.COV2.S vaccination and SARS-CoV-2 variants. Study results and limitations: It was vaccine recipients, not placebo recipients, who had the higher spike-specific TCR breadth. Reports say spike-specific CD8+ and CD4+ T cell responses covered substantial breadth after vaccination.

Clones were sequenced by immunoSEQ multiplex PCR, and TCRdb holds only the in-frame ones, with some missing. The sample records 180,000 or so clones, roughly 87% being singletons. As for this clone: Its cognate antigen is unknown.

Specimen: peripheral blood, collected after recovery from COVID-19. This TCR came from a human donor who had recovered from COVID-19.

CDR3: CASSYSGQGASGYTF. Written as DNA, the CDR3 is TGTGCCAGCAGTTACTCGGGACAGGGGGCGAGTGGCTACACCTTC. This rearrangement joins TRBV6-6 to TRBJ1-2; 12 nucleotides agree with TRBD1. Trimming at V came to 0 bases and at J to 7 bases, leaving 3 bases not matched to a gene. The CDR3 is 15 amino acids. CDR1 is MNHNY, CDR2 SVGAGI, per germline (reference sequence).